Following are 23 T cell receptor beta chains from one sample sequenced in a study of CXCR3-negative and CXCR3-positive naive CD8 T cells. The study made its TRB cDNA libraries by 5' RACE, adding UMI labels. No DNA is given; TCRdb re-called the 5' RACE reads and lists each CDR3 protein once. In total, the table holds tens of thousands of distinct CDR3 sequences. The sequenced sample was memory CD8+ T cells from blood. The receptors were gathered from a human donor in good health. Some clones in this sample may be carry-over from other donors' samples.

This chain connects TRBV27 to TRBJ1-5. This CDR3 comprises 13 residues. Germline CDR1 is MNHEY and CDR2 is SMNVEV (reference sequence). This chain's CDR3 is CASSQNEVSPQHF.

This chain uses TRBV7-9 with TRBJ2-7; the TRBD1 assignment by TCRdb is unverifiable without DNA. Germline V gives CDR1 SEHNR, CDR2 FQNEAQ (reference sequence). The CDR3 runs to 16 residues. The CDR3 spells CASSLGSGQGHGEQYF.

The chain combines TRBV7-9 with TRBJ2-1. CDR1 and CDR2 from the germline V gene are SEHNR and FQNEAQ (reference sequence). The CDR3 extends over 12 amino acids. This CDR3 reads CASSLGNNEQFF.

The gene calls are TRBV4-3 and TRBJ2-3; lacking DNA, the TRBD2 call made by TCRdb goes unchecked. Germline lookup yields CDR1 LGHNA and CDR2 YSLEER. The CDR3 extends over 16 amino acids. CDR3 loop: CASSQGTGTTANTQYF.

This chain uses TRBV6-2 or TRBV6-3 with TRBJ2-3; TCRdb's D call of TRBD2 is untestable without DNA. This CDR3 is built from 13 residues. Germline V gives CDR1 MNHEY, CDR2 SVGEGT. The CDR3 protein is CASSSGITDTQYF.

This chain uses TRBV27 with TRBJ2-6; TCRdb names TRBD1, which stays unverified in the absence of DNA. Germline CDR1 MNHEY, CDR2 SMNVEV (reference sequence). CDR3 length: 16 residues. This CDR3 reads CASSLEGGTGANVLTF.

J is TRBJ1-2 and V is TRBV4-1. CDR1 is MGHRA and CDR2 is YSYEKL in the germline V gene. The CDR3 has 12 residues. Here the CDR3 reads CASSHGIYGYTF.

The chain employs TRBV5-5 and TRBJ1-5. The CDR3 spans 16 residues. Germline V gene data show CDR1 as SGHKS and CDR2 as YYEKEE (reference sequence). The CDR3 sequence: CASSFGVGYSNQPQHF.

The V and J genes are TRBV7-9 and TRBJ1-4. Looked up from germline, CDR1 is SEHNR and CDR2 is FQNEAQ (reference sequence). This CDR3 has 13 amino acids. This CDR3 is CASSFAGNEKLFF.

The chain links TRBV5-5 to TRBJ1-5. This CDR3 comprises 15 residues. Germline values: CDR1 SGHKS, CDR2 YYEKEE (reference sequence). CDR3 amino acids: CASSLSQIYDQPQHF.

The V gene is TRBV7-7, the J gene TRBJ2-2; absent DNA, TCRdb's TRBD1 call cannot be checked. Germline values: CDR1 SSHAT, CDR2 FNYEAQ (reference sequence). This CDR3 contains 14 residues. The chain's CDR3 is CAIPGQGLSGELFF.

The chain carries TRBV7-9 and TRBJ2-1; the D gene TCRdb calls, TRBD1, cannot be checked with no DNA. This CDR3 has 14 amino acids. From germline, CDR1 is SEHNR and CDR2 FQNEAQ (reference sequence). The CDR3 here is CASSLEAGGHEQFF.

This sequence joins TRBV20-1 and TRBJ1-1; TCRdb gives TRBD1 as the D gene, but with no DNA this cannot be confirmed. CDR1 is DFQATT and CDR2 is SNEGSKA in the germline V gene (reference sequence). The CDR3 loop spans 15 amino acids. The CDR3 is CSATRPAQENTEAFF.

The rearrangement uses TRBV7-9 and TRBJ1-5; there is no DNA to check the TCRdb D call of TRBD1. The germline V gene encodes CDR1 SEHNR and CDR2 FQNEAQ (reference sequence). This CDR3 is built from 18 residues. The CDR3 protein is CASSLAPGQGQGNQPQHF. Supplemented by reference TRBV7-9 and TRBJ1-5, the full variable domain reads DTGVSQNPRHKITKRGQNVTFRCDPISEHNRLYWYRQTLGQGPEFLTYFQNEAQLEKSRLLSDRFSAERPKGSFSTLEIQRTEQGDSAMYLCASSLAPGQGQGNQPQHFGDGTRLSIL.

V gene TRBV29-1 combines with J gene TRBJ1-2; TCRdb outputs TRBD1, but without DNA this stays unchecked. Germline V gene lookup returns CDR1 SQVTM and CDR2 ANQGSEA. The CDR3 runs to 12 residues. This CDR3 is CSLWDRSGRVSF.

The rearrangement uses TRBV7-3 and TRBJ1-1. The CDR3 consists of 13 residues. CDR1 and CDR2 (germline): SGHTA, FQGTGA. CDR3 protein: CASSLTARTEAFF. The whole variable domain, remainder taken from reference TRBV7-3 and TRBJ1-1, is GAGVSQTPSNKVTEKGKYVELRCDPISGHTALYWYRQSLGQGPEFLIYFQGTGAADDSGLPNDRFFAVRPEGSVSTLKIQRTERGDSAVYLCASSLTARTEAFFGQGTRLTVV.

This rearrangement joins TRBV5-1 to TRBJ2-7; TCRdb's D call of TRBD1 is untestable without DNA. Germline V gene sequence: CDR1 SGHRS, CDR2 YFSETQ. The CDR3 has 13 residues. The CDR3 loop reads CASSSRTGYEQYF.

The J gene is TRBJ2-7, the V gene TRBV20-1. The germline gives CDR1 DFQATT, CDR2 SNEGSKA (reference sequence). This CDR3 spans 14 amino acids. Here the CDR3 reads CSARGHESSYEQYF.

The rearrangement uses TRBV2 and TRBJ2-1. CDR1 and CDR2 from the germline V gene are SNHLY and FYNNEI. The CDR3 runs 14 residues. The CDR3 loop is CASRGAGPYNEQFF.

The chain has TRBV5-1 and TRBJ1-2. The germline V gene has CDR1 SGHRS and CDR2 YFSETQ. The CDR3 is 15 residues long. CDR3 residues: CASRFIWGPPGSYTF.

The chain has TRBV7-2 and TRBJ2-7; the D call from TCRdb, TRBD1, cannot be confirmed without DNA. Germline assignment: CDR1 SGHTA and CDR2 FQGNSA. CDR3 length: 14 residues. CDR3 loop: CASSATGTAYEQYF.

The genes are TRBV10-3 and TRBJ1-6. In germline, CDR1 is ENHRY, CDR2 SYGVKD. This CDR3 comprises 14 residues. CDR3 residues: CAISERIGRSPLHF.

The CDR3 loop reads CASSLSGSNEQFF. The chain employs TRBV27 and TRBJ2-1. This CDR3 contains 13 residues. The germline V gene encodes CDR1 MNHEY and CDR2 SMNVEV (reference sequence).